This T cell receptor (beta chain) was observed in a study of human thymus T cells. General study findings and limits: Thymic and blood repertoires appeared to carry a bias in their V and J gene usage. Related work found strong thymic repertoire overlap between unrelated individuals.

Germline V CDR1 and CDR2: SGHVS, FNYEAQ. V shed 1 base, J shed 3 bases, and the junction held 6 bases outside the gene matches. The CDR3 is 16 residues long. About this clone: Its antigen is as yet unknown.

TCRdb's copy holds only in-frame clones and misses some; the assay was immunoSEQ multiplex PCR. The sample includes roughly 86,000 clones, 95% to 98% of them seen just once. The thymus tissue came from resections taken during corrective heart surgery. Donation was from healthy Finnish infants who were having corrective surgery that addressed congenital heart defects. The TCR originated in a boy in the first two years of life with a congenital heart defect but otherwise immunologically healthy. Sample: thymus tissue. The rearrangement joins TRBV7-6 to TRBJ1-2; 9 nucleotides agree with TRBD1. The CDR3 is CASSLEETGGHYGYTF. For the CDR3, the DNA is TGTGCCAGCAGCTTAGAAGAGACAGGGGGACACTATGGCTACACCTTC. Combining the CDR3 with reference TRBV7-6 and TRBJ1-2 gives the whole variable domain GAGVSQSPRYKVTKRGQDVALRCDPISGHVSLYWYRQALGQGPEFLTYFNYEAQQDKSGLPNDRFSAERPEGSISTLTIQRTEQRDSAMYRCASSLEETGGHYGYTFGSGTRLTVV.